One T cell receptor (beta chain) is described in this entry. The CDR3 has 14 residues. Germline trimming cut 6 bases from V and 1 base from J; bases unmatched to any gene: 3. Germline V gives CDR1 ENHRY, CDR2 SYGVKD. The sample is drawn from a study of blood T cell repertoires in COVID-19. Study summary: From T cells, B-cell-depleted T cells, or PBMCs came the material, which was cDNA or gDNA.

Libraries were prepared by immunoSEQ multiplex PCR; TCRdb keeps only in-frame clonotypes and omits some of them. The data hold 400,000 to 500,000 clones, with 75% to 90% observed a single time. The sequencing sample was made of peripheral blood. The sequence derives from a woman in her 30s with active or convalescent COVID-19. This chain links TRBV10-3 with TRBJ2-7, with 10 bases that match TRBD1. The CDR3 here is CAIRDRGRSYEQYF. The CDR3, as DNA: TGTGCCATCAGGGACAGGGGGAGATCCTACGAGCAGTACTTC.